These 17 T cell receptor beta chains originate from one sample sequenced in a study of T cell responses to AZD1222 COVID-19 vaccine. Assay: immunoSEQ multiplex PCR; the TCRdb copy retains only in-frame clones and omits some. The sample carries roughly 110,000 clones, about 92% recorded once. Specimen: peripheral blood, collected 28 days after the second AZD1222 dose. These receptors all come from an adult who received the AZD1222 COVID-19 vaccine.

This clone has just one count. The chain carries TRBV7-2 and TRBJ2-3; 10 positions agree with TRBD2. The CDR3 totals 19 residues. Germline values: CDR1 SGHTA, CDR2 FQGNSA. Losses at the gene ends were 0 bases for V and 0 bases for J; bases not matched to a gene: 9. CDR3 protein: CASSLAVRSGGDSTDTQYF. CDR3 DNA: TGTGCCAGCAGCTTAGCCGTCAGGAGCGGGGGGGATAGCACAGATACGCAGTATTTT.

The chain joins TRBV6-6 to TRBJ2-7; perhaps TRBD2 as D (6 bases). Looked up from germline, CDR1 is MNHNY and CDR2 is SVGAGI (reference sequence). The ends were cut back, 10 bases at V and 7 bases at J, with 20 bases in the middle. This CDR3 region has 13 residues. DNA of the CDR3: TGTGCCACTACTACCGGGAGAAATTATGAGCAGTACTTC. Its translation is CATTTGRNYEQYF.

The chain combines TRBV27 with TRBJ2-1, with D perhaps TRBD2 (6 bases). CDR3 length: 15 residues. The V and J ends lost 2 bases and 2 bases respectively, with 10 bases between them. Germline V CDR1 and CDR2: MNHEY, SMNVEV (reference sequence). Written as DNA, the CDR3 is TGTGCCAGCAGTTTAGGAGGGTACCCCTACAATGAGCAGTTCTTC. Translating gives CASSLGGYPYNEQFF.

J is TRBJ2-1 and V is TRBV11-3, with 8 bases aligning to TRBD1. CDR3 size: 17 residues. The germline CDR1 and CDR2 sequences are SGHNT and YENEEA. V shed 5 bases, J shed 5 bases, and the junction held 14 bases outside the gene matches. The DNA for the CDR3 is TGTGCCAGCAGCGCTAGGGGGACAGGCACTCGAAACAATGAGCAGTTCTTC. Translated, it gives CASSARGTGTRNNEQFF.

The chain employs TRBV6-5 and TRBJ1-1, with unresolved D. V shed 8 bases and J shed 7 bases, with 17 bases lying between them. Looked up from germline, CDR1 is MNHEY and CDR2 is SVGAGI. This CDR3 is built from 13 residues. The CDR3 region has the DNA TGTGCCAGCGGGTCCATGCCGTCAATTGAAGCTTTCTTT. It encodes CASGSMPSIEAFF.

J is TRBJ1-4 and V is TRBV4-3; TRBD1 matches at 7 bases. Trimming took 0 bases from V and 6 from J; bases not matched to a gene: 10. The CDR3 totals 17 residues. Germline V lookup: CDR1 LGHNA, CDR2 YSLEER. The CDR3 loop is CASSQDVIRGRDEKLFF. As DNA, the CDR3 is TGCGCCAGCAGCCAAGACGTGATAAGGGGGCGCGATGAAAAACTGTTTTTT.

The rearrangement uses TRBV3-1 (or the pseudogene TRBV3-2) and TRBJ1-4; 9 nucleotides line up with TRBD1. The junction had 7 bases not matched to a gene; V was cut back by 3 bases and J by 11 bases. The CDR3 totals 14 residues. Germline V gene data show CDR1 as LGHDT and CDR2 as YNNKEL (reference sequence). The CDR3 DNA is TGTGCCAGCAGCCACCGGGACAGGGAGGCTAAACTGTTTTTT. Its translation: CASSHRDREAKLFF.

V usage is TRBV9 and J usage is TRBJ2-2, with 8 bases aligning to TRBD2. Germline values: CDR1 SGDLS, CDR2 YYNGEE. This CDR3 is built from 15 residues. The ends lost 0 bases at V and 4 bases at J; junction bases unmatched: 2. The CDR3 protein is CASSVDLAGTGELFF. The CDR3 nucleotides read TGTGCCAGCAGCGTAGACCTAGCGGGCACCGGGGAGCTGTTTTTT.

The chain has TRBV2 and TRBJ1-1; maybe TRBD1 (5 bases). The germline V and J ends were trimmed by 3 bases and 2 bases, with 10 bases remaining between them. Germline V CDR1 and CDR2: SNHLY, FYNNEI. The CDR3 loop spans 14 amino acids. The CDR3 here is CASSDFDRNTEAFF. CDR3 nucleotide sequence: TGTGCCAGCAGTGATTTCGACAGAAACACTGAAGCTTTCTTT.

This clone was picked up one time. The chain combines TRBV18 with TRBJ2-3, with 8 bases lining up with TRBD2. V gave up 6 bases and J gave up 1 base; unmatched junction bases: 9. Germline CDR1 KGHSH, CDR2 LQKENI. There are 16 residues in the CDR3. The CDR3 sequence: CASSIRARGGTDTQYF. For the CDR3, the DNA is TGTGCCAGCTCCATACGTGCGCGGGGGGGCACAGATACGCAGTATTTT. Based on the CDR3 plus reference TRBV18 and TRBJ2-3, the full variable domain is NAGVMQNPRHLVRRRGQEARLRCSPMKGHSHVYWYRQLPEEGLKFMVYLQKENIIDESGMPKERFSAEFPKEGPSILRIQQVVRGDSAAYFCASSIRARGGTDTQYFGPGTRLTVL.

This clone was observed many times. The CDR3 sequence is CAWSVGATEQYF. The CDR3 nucleotides are TGTGCCTGGAGTGTAGGAGCCACCGAGCAGTACTTC. The chain has TRBV30 and TRBJ2-7, with D unclear. The germline V and J ends were trimmed by 0 bases and 6 bases, with 9 bases remaining between them. Germline CDR1 GTSNPN, CDR2 SVGIG (reference sequence). CDR3 length equals 12 residues.

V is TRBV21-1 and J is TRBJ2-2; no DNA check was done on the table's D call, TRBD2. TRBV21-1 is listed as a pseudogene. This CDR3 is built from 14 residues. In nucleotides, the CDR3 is TGTGCCAGCAGCAAAGCTGTCCGTACCGGGGAGCTGTTTTTT. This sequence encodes CASSKAVRTGELFF.

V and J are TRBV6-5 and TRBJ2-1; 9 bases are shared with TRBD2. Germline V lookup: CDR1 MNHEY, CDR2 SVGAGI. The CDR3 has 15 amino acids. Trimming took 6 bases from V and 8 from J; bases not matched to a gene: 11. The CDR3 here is CASSRAGGPRDEQFF. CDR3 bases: TGTGCCAGCAGCCGAGCGGGGGGACCCCGAGATGAGCAGTTCTTC.

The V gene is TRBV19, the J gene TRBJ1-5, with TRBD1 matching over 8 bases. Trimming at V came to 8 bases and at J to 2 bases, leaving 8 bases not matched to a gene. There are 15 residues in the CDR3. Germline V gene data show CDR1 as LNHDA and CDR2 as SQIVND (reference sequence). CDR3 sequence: CASSDRGQGNQPQHF. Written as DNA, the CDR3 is TGTGCCAGTTCTGACAGGGGCCAGGGCAATCAGCCCCAGCATTTT.

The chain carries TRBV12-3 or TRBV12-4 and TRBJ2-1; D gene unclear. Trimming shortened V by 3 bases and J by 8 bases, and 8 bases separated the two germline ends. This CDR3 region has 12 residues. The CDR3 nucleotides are TGTGCCAGCAGTTTGCCTTTGGATGAGCAGTTCTTC. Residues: CASSLPLDEQFF.

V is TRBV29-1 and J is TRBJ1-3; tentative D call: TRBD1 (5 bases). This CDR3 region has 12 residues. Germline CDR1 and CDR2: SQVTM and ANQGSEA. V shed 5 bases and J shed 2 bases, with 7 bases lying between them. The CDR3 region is CSVRGAGNTIYF. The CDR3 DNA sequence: TGCAGCGTTCGGGGGGCTGGAAACACCATATATTTT.

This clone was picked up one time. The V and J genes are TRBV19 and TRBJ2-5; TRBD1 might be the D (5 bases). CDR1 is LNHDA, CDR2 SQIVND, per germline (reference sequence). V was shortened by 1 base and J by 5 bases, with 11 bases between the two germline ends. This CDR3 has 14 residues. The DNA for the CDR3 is TGTGCCAGTAGTATAGGCCAGGGTGGGGAGACCCAGTACTTC. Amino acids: CASSIGQGGETQYF.